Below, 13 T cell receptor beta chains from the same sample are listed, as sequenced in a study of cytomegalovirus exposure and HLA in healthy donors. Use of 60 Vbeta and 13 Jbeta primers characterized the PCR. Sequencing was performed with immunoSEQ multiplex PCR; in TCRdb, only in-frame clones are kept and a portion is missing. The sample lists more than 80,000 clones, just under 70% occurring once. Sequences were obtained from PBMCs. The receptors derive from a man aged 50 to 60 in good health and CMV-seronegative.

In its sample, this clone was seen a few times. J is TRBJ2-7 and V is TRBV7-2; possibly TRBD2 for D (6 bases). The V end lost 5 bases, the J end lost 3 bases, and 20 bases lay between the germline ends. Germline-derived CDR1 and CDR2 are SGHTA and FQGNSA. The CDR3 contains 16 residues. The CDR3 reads CASSAVLASLYYEQYF. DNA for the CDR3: TGTGCCAGCAGCGCAGTTCTAGCGTCCCTCTACTACGAGCAGTACTTC.

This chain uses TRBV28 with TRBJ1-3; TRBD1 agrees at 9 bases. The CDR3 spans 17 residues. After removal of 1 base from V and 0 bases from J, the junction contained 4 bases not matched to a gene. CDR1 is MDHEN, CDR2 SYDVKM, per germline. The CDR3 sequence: CASSLYRGPSSGNTIYF. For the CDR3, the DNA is TGTGCCAGCAGTTTATACAGGGGGCCGAGCTCTGGAAACACCATATATTTT.

CDR3 amino acids: CSAVGSSYEQYV. The CDR3 DNA is TGCAGCGCTGTAGGTAGCTCCTACGAGCAGTACGTC. This sequence joins TRBV29-1 and TRBJ2-7; no definite D call. The CDR3 is made up of 12 amino acids. CDR1 is SQVTM, CDR2 ANQGSEA, per germline. Trimming took off 7 bases at V and 0 bases at J, with 10 bases between the two ends.

For the CDR3, the DNA is TGTGCCAGCAGCTTAGTAACAGGGTACCAAGAGACCCAGTACTTC. Residues: CASSLVTGYQETQYF. The chain uses TRBV7-9 and TRBJ2-5, with a weak D call TRBD1 (6 bases). This CDR3 comprises 15 residues. Deletions cut 1 base from V and 0 bases from J, with 9 bases between. Per the germline V gene, CDR1 is SEHNR and CDR2 is FQNEAQ (reference sequence).

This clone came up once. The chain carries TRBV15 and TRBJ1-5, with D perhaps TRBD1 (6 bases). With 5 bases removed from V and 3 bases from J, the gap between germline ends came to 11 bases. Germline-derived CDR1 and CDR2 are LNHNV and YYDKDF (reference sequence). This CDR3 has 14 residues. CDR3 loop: CATSVGQFNQPQHF. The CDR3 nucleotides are TGTGCCACCAGCGTCGGACAGTTCAATCAGCCCCAGCATTTT.

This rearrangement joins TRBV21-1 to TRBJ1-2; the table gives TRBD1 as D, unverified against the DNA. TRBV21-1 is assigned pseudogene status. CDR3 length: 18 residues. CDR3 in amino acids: CASSKGDRGHNGGYGYTF. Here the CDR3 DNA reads TGTGCCAGCAGCAAAGGGGACAGGGGGCATAACGGGGGATATGGCTACACCTTC.

CDR3 nucleotide sequence: TGTGCCAGCAGCACCCTACAGGGGGCGAGGACTGAAGCTTTCTTT. Amino acid sequence: CASSTLQGARTEAFF. This chain uses TRBV21-1 with TRBJ1-1; the table's TRBD1 call for D was not verified on the DNA. TRBV21-1 is described as a pseudogene. This CDR3 has 15 residues.

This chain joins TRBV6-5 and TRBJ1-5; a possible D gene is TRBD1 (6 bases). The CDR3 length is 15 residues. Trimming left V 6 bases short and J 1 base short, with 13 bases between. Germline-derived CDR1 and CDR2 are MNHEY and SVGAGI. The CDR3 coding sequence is TGTGCCAGCAGGAGCGGGGGGCGAAGCAATCAGCCCCAGCATTTT. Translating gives CASRSGGRSNQPQHF.

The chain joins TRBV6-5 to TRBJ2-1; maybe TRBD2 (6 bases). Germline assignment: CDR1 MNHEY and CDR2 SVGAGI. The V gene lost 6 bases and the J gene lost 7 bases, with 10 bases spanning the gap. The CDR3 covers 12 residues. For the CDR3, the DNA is TGTGCCAGCAGATCCCTAGCGAATGAGCAGTTCTTC. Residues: CASRSLANEQFF.

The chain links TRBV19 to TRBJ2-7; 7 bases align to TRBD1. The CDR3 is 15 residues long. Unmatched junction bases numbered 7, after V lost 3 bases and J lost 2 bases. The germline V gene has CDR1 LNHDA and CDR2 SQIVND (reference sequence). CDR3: CASSIDPDRAYEQYF. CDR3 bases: TGTGCCAGTAGTATCGATCCCGACAGGGCCTACGAGCAGTACTTC.

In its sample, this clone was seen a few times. The CDR3 is CASSQTAGATNEKLFF. CDR3 coding DNA: TGTGCCAGCAGCCAGACAGCAGGAGCAACTAATGAAAAACTGTTTTTT. V usage is TRBV4-2 and J usage is TRBJ1-4; TRBD1 might be the D (5 bases). The CDR3 consists of 16 residues. The germline V gene has CDR1 LGHNA and CDR2 YNFKEQ. With 3 bases removed from V and 0 bases from J, the gap between germline ends came to 11 bases.

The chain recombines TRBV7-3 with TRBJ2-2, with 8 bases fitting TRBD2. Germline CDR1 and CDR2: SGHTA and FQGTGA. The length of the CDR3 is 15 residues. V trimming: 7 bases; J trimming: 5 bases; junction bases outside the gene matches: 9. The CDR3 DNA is TGTGCCAGCACCCTCGGGGGGGCCGAGACCGGGGAGCTGTTTTTT. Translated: CASTLGGAETGELFF.

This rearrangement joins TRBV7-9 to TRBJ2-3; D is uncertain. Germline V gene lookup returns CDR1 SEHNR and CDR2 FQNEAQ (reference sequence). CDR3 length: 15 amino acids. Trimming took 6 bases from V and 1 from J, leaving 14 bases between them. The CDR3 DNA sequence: TGTGCCAGCAGTCACAATACTATAGGCACAGATACGCAGTATTTT. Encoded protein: CASSHNTIGTDTQYF.